This is a list of T cell receptor beta chains from one sample in a study of cytomegalovirus exposure and HLA in healthy donors. The protocol was immunoSEQ multiplex PCR, while the TCRdb copy is restricted to in-frame clones and leaves out a portion. In all, the sample yields approximately 180,000 clones. The specimen sequenced was PBMCs. These TCRs come from a man in his thirties or forties in good health and CMV-seronegative. CDR3s include the opening cysteine and the closing phenylalanine or tryptophan. D genes are given only for firm matches.

CASSLAKNTGELFF	TGTGCCAGCAGCTTAGCAAAGAACACCGGGGAGCTGTTTTTT	TRBV5-4	14	TRBJ2-2	-
CASTSEITGELFF	TGTGCCAGCACCTCCGAGATTACCGGGGAGCTGTTTTTT	TRBV6-1	13	TRBJ2-2	-
CASSPQSGAKNIQYF	TGTGCCAGCAGCCCCCAATCGGGAGCCAAAAACATTCAGTACTTC	TRBV7-3	15	TRBJ2-4	-
CAWSAGTGTETQYF	TGTGCCTGGAGCGCCGGGACAGGGACGGAGACCCAGTACTTC	TRBV30	14	TRBJ2-5	TRBD1
CASSLLTTTTEQYF	TGTGCCAGTAGTCTCCTGACGACTACGACCGAGCAGTACTTC	TRBV19	14	TRBJ2-7	-
CASSILVPRTEYQPQHF	TGTGCCAGTAGTATTTTGGTACCAAGGACAGAATATCAGCCCCAGCATTTT	TRBV19	17	TRBJ1-5	-
CASSLVGGRGYTF	TGTGCCAGCAGCTTGGTCGGGGGTAGGGGCTACACCTTC	TRBV5-4	13	TRBJ1-2	-
CASSSGGAANEQFF	TGTGCCAGCAGCTCCGGGGGGGCCGCTAATGAGCAGTTCTTC	TRBV9	14	TRBJ2-1	TRBD2
CASSRVLGDRGWDF	TGTGCCAGTAGCAGAGTTCTGGGGGACAGGGGCTGGGATTTT	TRBV19	14	TRBJ1-5	TRBD1
CASSAELNTEAFF	TGTGCCAGCAGCGCGGAGCTGAACACTGAAGCTTTCTTT	TRBV5-8	13	TRBJ1-1	-
CASSPGESGAYNEQFF	TGTGCCAGCAGCCCTGGGGAGAGCGGGGCGTACAATGAGCAGTTCTTC	TRBV11-3	16	TRBJ2-1	TRBD2
CANPPLGTSGGSSYEQYF	TGTGCCAACCCACCCCTGGGGACTAGCGGGGGTAGCTCCTACGAGCAGTACTTC	TRBV5-4	18	TRBJ2-7	TRBD2
CASSSIMAGGSGELFF	TGTGCCAGCAGTTCTATTATGGCAGGGGGCTCCGGGGAGCTGTTTTTT	TRBV6-6	16	TRBJ2-2	TRBD1
CASSFLDMRNTEAFF	TGTGCCAGCAGCTTCCTGGACATGCGGAACACTGAAGCTTTCTTT	TRBV5-6	15	TRBJ1-1	-
CASSVALTSYGYTF	TGTGCCAGCAGCGTAGCTCTCACAAGCTATGGCTACACCTTC	TRBV9	14	TRBJ1-2	-
CASSYSITAYEQYF	TGTGCCAGCAGTTACTCGATTACAGCCTACGAGCAGTACTTC	TRBV6-6	14	TRBJ2-7	-
CASSESTAYEQYF	TGCGCCAGCAGTGAGTCGACAGCCTACGAGCAGTACTTC	TRBV10-1	13	TRBJ2-7	-
CASSIAPQGGEQFF	TGTGCCAGTAGTATAGCTCCCCAGGGTGGTGAGCAGTTCTTC	TRBV19	14	TRBJ2-1	-
CASSTPGQGANYGYTF	TGTGCCAGCAGTACCCCCGGACAGGGGGCTAACTATGGCTACACCTTC	TRBV28	16	TRBJ1-2	TRBD1
CASSQRSSGRSTDTQYF	TGCGCCAGCAGTCAACGCTCTAGCGGGAGGAGCACAGATACGCAGTATTTT	TRBV5-1	17	TRBJ2-3	TRBD2
CASSRTGTSGRTGYNEQFF	TGTGCCAGCAGCCGTACCGGGACTAGCGGGAGGACCGGCTACAATGAGCAGTTCTTC	TRBV14	19	TRBJ2-1	TRBD2
CASSILGRTPYEQYF	TGTGCCAGTAGTATACTCGGACGGACTCCCTACGAGCAGTACTTC	TRBV19	15	TRBJ2-7	-
CASSPRAGIYEQYF	TGCGCCAGCAGCCCGAGGGCGGGGATCTACGAGCAGTACTTC	TRBV5-1	14	TRBJ2-7	-
CASSLKGGRADEQYF	TGCGCCAGCAGCTTGAAGGGCGGGAGGGCCGACGAGCAGTACTTC	TRBV5-1	15	TRBJ2-7	TRBD2
CASSLTRGSYNEQFF	TGTGCCAGCAGCTTAACTCGCGGGAGCTACAATGAGCAGTTCTTC	TRBV7-2	15	TRBJ2-1	TRBD2
CASSQTELAGGPYSTDTQYF	TGTGCCAGCAGCCAGACAGAACTAGCGGGGGGACCTTACAGCACAGATACGCAGTATTTT	TRBV4-2	20	TRBJ2-3	TRBD2